This TCR beta chain comes out of a study of blood T cell repertoires in COVID-19. Germline V gene sequence: CDR1 MDHEN, CDR2 SYDVKM. V shed 2 bases and J shed 4 bases, with 8 bases lying between them. The CDR3 sequence is 13 residues long. Clones were sequenced by immunoSEQ multiplex PCR, and TCRdb holds only the in-frame ones, with some missing. The repertoire holds approximately 400,000 clones, with 85% to 90% as singletons. The material sequenced was PBMCs or T cells enriched from blood (not recorded which). The receptor was isolated from a woman under 30 who had recovered from COVID-19. The rearrangement uses TRBV28 and TRBJ2-5, with D maybe TRBD1 (6 bases). The CDR3: CASSLGGPETQYF. The CDR3 DNA reads TGTGCCAGCAGTTTAGGGGGCCCAGAGACCCAGTACTTC. Drawing the rest from reference TRBV28 and TRBJ2-5, the complete variable domain is DVKVTQSSRYLVKRTGEKVFLECVQDMDHENMFWYRQDPGLGLRLIYFSYDVKMKEKGDIPEGYSVSREKKERFSLILESASTNQTSMYLCASSLGGPETQYFGPGTRLLVL.